What follows are 23 T cell receptor beta chains derived from one specimen sequenced in a study of T cell clusters in autoimmune cytopenias. TRB rearrangements were amplified by touch-down multiplex PCR with mixed TRB-A/B primers. No DNA is given; TCRdb re-called the multiplex PCR reads and lists each CDR3 protein once. The listing records about 5,000 distinct CDR3 sequences. TRB amplification used 250 ng of peripheral blood genomic DNA. The sample was peripheral blood. The receptors shown here come from a human donor with an autoimmune cytopenia or autoimmune hepatitis (not recorded which).

This clonotype counts as medium-sized by frequency. This chain links TRBV30 with TRBJ1-1. Germline V CDR1 and CDR2: GTSNPN, SVGIG (reference sequence). The CDR3 has 13 amino acids. CDR3 in amino acids: CAWGDWKNTEAFF.

According to its frequency, this clonotype is medium-sized. The chain recombines TRBV19 with TRBJ1-6; TCRdb selects TRBD1, and the lack of DNA leaves this call unchecked. CDR3 length equals 15 residues. Germline values: CDR1 LNHDA, CDR2 SQIVND (reference sequence). The CDR3 sequence is CASRWGTGENSPLHF.

The J gene is TRBJ2-7, the V gene TRBV20-1; TCRdb's assignment of TRBD2 cannot be checked, as there is no DNA. The germline gives CDR1 DFQATT, CDR2 SNEGSKA (reference sequence). The CDR3 length is 15 residues. The CDR3 spells CSAPRGGRASGEQYF.

This rearrangement joins TRBV30 to TRBJ2-2; the D call of TRBD1 rests on TCRdb alone, since no DNA is present to check it. The CDR3 spans 15 residues. The V gene's germline CDR1 is GTSNPN and CDR2 SVGIG (reference sequence). The CDR3 sequence is CAWSGVRGPTGELFF.

This clonotype counts as medium-sized by frequency. This chain uses TRBV6-5 with TRBJ2-5; TCRdb designates TRBD1, a call that cannot be tested without DNA. The CDR3 spans 14 residues. Germline V gene data show CDR1 as MNHEY and CDR2 as SVGAGI. The chain's CDR3 is CACIKGGPWETQYF.

V and J are TRBV20-1 and TRBJ2-3; TCRdb designates TRBD1, a call that cannot be tested without DNA. CDR3 length: 12 amino acids. CDR1 is DFQATT and CDR2 is SNEGSKA in the germline V gene (reference sequence). The chain's CDR3 is CSAPGGGDTQYF.

Here the CDR3 reads CASRPPRATNEKLFF. The rearrangement joins TRBV19 to TRBJ1-4. Germline V CDR1 and CDR2: LNHDA, SQIVND (reference sequence). The CDR3 spans 15 residues.

This clonotype ranks as medium-sized in terms of frequency. This chain uses TRBV5-6 with TRBJ1-2; the D call of TRBD1 rests on TCRdb alone, since no DNA is present to check it. In germline, CDR1 is SGHDT, CDR2 YYEEEE. The CDR3 loop spans 13 amino acids. The CDR3 sequence: CASSPGETYGYTF. The entire variable domain, with the rest obtained from reference TRBV5-6 and TRBJ1-2, is as follows: DAGVTQSPTHLIKTRGQQVTLRCSPKSGHDTVSWYQQALGQGPQFIFQYYEEEERQRGNFPDRFSGHQFPNYSSELNVNALLLGDSALYLCASSPGETYGYTFGSGTRLTVV.

Its frequency marks this clonotype as medium-sized. This chain links TRBV15 with TRBJ2-5; the TCRdb call, TRBD2, lacks DNA for checking. Germline V lookup: CDR1 LNHNV, CDR2 YYDKDF (reference sequence). The CDR3 extends over 14 amino acids. CDR3 amino acids: CATSRGEGQETQYF.

The V call is TRBV7-6, the J call TRBJ1-6; absent DNA, TCRdb's TRBD1 call cannot be checked. This CDR3 has 15 amino acids. CDR1 is SGHVS, CDR2 FNYEAQ, per germline. CDR3 sequence: CASSLTGTDYSPLHF.

This clonotype is identified as medium-sized from frequency. The CDR3 protein is CASSYPKSPGTGTQETQYF. The V gene is TRBV6-6, the J gene TRBJ2-5; there is no DNA to check the TCRdb D call of TRBD1. Germline loops: CDR1 MNHNY, CDR2 SVGAGI (reference sequence). The CDR3 length is 19 residues.

J is TRBJ2-5 and V is TRBV18; with no DNA, the TCRdb D assignment of TRBD1 cannot be verified. CDR3 length: 14 residues. Looked up from germline, CDR1 is KGHSH and CDR2 is LQKENI. The CDR3 reads CASSRGGTGETQYF.

J is TRBJ2-6 and V is TRBV11-1; TCRdb reports TRBD1, a call that lacks DNA to check it against. The CDR3 covers 16 residues. The V gene's germline CDR1 is SGHAT and CDR2 FQDESV (reference sequence). The CDR3 reads CASSLDRASGANVLTF.

This clonotype shows up as medium-sized by frequency. The chain has TRBV5-6 and TRBJ2-3; no DNA is available, so the TRBD2 call from TCRdb remains unchecked. The CDR3 length is 18 residues. CDR1 and CDR2 from the germline V gene are SGHDT and YYEEEE. The CDR3 sequence: CASSLGGLGLASPDTQYF.

The chain joins TRBV18 to TRBJ2-2; TCRdb's D gene call, TRBD1, goes unchecked for lack of DNA. The CDR3 covers 17 residues. In germline, CDR1 is KGHSH, CDR2 LQKENI. The CDR3 region is CASSSVAQGARTGELFF.

J is TRBJ1-1 and V is TRBV5-6. Germline V gene sequence: CDR1 SGHDT, CDR2 YYEEEE. The CDR3 is 14 residues long. CDR3 sequence: CASSWGNTNTEAFF.

The rearrangement uses TRBV5-4 and TRBJ2-1; without DNA, the TCRdb call of TRBD2 cannot be checked. The CDR3 extends over 15 amino acids. Germline CDR1 SGHNT, CDR2 YYREEE (reference sequence). CDR3 protein: CASSPRTSGYNEQFF.

This clonotype is identified as medium-sized (0.01 to 0.1%) from frequency. The chain uses TRBV5-4 and TRBJ1-4. The V gene's germline CDR1 is SGHNT and CDR2 YYREEE (reference sequence). CDR3 length: 14 residues. The CDR3 region is CASSFWGTNEKLFF. Complete variable domain (other parts from reference TRBV5-4 and TRBJ1-4): ETGVTQSPTHLIKTRGQQVTLRCSSQSGHNTVSWYQQALGQGPQFIFQYYREEENGRGNFPPRFSGLQFPNYSSELNVNALELDDSALYLCASSFWGTNEKLFFGSGTQLSVL.

In terms of frequency, this clonotype is medium-sized (0.01 to 0.1%). The rearrangement joins TRBV30 to TRBJ2-3; as DNA is missing, the TRBD1 call by TCRdb cannot be tested. The CDR3 length is 12 residues. From germline, CDR1 is GTSNPN and CDR2 SVGIG (reference sequence). CDR3 amino acids: CAWSPFQNTQYF.

The chain recombines TRBV10-3 with TRBJ1-3; the D call of TRBD1 rests on TCRdb alone, since no DNA is present to check it. CDR1 is ENHRY and CDR2 is SYGVKD in the germline V gene. CDR3 length equals 15 residues. The CDR3 sequence is CASGSTGGPGNTIYF.

This clonotype is deemed medium-sized by its frequency. The V gene is TRBV20-1, the J gene TRBJ1-2. The CDR3 contains 12 residues. Germline CDR1 reads DFQATT; CDR2 reads SNEGSKA (reference sequence). CDR3 sequence: CSARALGYGYTF.

Its frequency marks this clonotype as medium-sized (0.01 to 0.1%). V and J are TRBV19 and TRBJ2-2. Germline loops: CDR1 LNHDA, CDR2 SQIVND (reference sequence). CDR3 length: 15 residues. CDR3 residues: CASRTGGPNTGELFF.

This chain links TRBV6-5 with TRBJ1-1; the TCRdb D gene call, TRBD1, has no DNA to confirm it. The CDR3 consists of 14 residues. Germline V gene lookup returns CDR1 MNHEY and CDR2 SVGAGI. This CDR3 is CASMGDTLGTEAFF.